Presented here are 15 T cell receptor beta chains from one specimen sequenced in a study of T cells in Graves' hyperthyroidism and ophthalmopathy. TCR beta CDR3 sequences were amplified from RNA transcripts. The TCR CDR3 was amplified in a first-round RT-PCR using the HTBI primer set. A single record per CDR3 protein comes from TCRdb applying MiXCR to the multiplex PCR reads. The table lists hundreds of thousands of distinct CDR3 sequences, more than 20% of them singletons. The sample taken for sequencing was blood. The receptors were sampled from a man aged 25 to 40 with Graves' ophthalmopathy.

The chain links TRBV9 to TRBJ2-1; no reliable D call. With 1 base removed from V and 7 bases from J, the gap between germline ends came to 12 bases. From germline, CDR1 is SGDLS and CDR2 YYNGEE. The CDR3 runs to 14 residues. The CDR3 region has the DNA TGTGCCAGCAGCGTATCGGGTAGCCTAAATGAGCAGTTCTTC. This translates into CASSVSGSLNEQFF.

The gene calls are TRBV4-1 and TRBJ1-5, with D uncertain. The CDR3 is 15 amino acids. Per germline, CDR1 MGHRA and CDR2 YSYEKL. V gave up 3 bases and J gave up 3 bases, with 12 bases separating them. The CDR3 nucleotides read TGCGCCAGCAGCCAGAGTCCTGTCATCAATCAGCCCCAGCATTTT. This translates into CASSQSPVINQPQHF.

A few counts support this clonotype. The chain links TRBV20-1 to TRBJ2-1; D is perhaps TRBD2 (7 bases). Germline V gives CDR1 DFQATT, CDR2 SNEGSKA (reference sequence). The V and J ends lost 6 bases and 9 bases respectively, with 24 bases between them. The CDR3 totals 15 residues. The CDR3 protein is CSAGGARGLGSEQFF. CDR3 nucleotides: TGCAGTGCAGGGGGGGCTAGGGGATTGGGAAGTGAGCAGTTCTTC.

This clonotype was picked up a small number of times. V is TRBV7-2 and J is TRBJ2-2; D is unclear. The CDR3 has 15 residues. Germline V CDR1 and CDR2: SGHTA, FQGNSA. Trimming took off 1 base at V and 6 bases at J, with 12 bases between the two ends. The CDR3 is CASSLGALSAGELFF. The CDR3 nucleotides read TGTGCCAGCAGCTTAGGCGCTCTCTCGGCCGGGGAGCTGTTTTTT.

This clonotype was seen a handful of times. The V gene is TRBV7-9, the J gene TRBJ2-5; 10 bases are a match to TRBD1. Per the germline V gene, CDR1 is SEHNR and CDR2 is FQNEAQ (reference sequence). The CDR3 is 16 amino acids. V gave up 5 bases and J gave up 4 bases; unmatched junction bases: 10. Here the CDR3 DNA reads TGTGCCAGCAGCCGTACCCCGGGACAGGGGCCAGAGACCCAGTACTTC. It codes for CASSRTPGQGPETQYF.

The chain couples TRBV19 to TRBJ2-5; 9 bases are shared with TRBD1. J was trimmed by 2 bases and V by 2 bases; bases with no gene match: 18. The germline V gene encodes CDR1 LNHDA and CDR2 SQIVND (reference sequence). CDR3 length: 20 amino acids. This CDR3 reads CASSITRSGTGSWEQETQYF. The CDR3 DNA follows: TGTGCCAGTAGTATAACTCGATCGGGGACAGGGAGCTGGGAACAAGAGACCCAGTACTTC.

This clonotype was seen a few times. The gene calls are TRBV29-1 and TRBJ1-1, with TRBD1 as a possible D gene (5 bases). The CDR3 has 14 residues. V lost 4 bases and J 1 base, leaving 13 bases between the germline ends. CDR1 SQVTM and CDR2 ANQGSEA come from the germline V gene. CDR3 bases: TGCAGCGTTGTACAGGCCCAAAAGAACACTGAAGCTTTCTTT. It is translated as CSVVQAQKNTEAFF.

The chain carries TRBV5-1 and TRBJ1-6; 7 bases are shared with TRBD1. Germline CDR1 reads SGHRS; CDR2 reads YFSETQ. The V gene end was trimmed by 3 bases and the J gene end by 15 bases; junction bases not matched to a gene: 15. The CDR3 loop spans 15 amino acids. The CDR3 region is CASSSNQPTGAHLHF. In DNA form, the CDR3 reads TGCGCCAGCAGCTCCAACCAGCCCACAGGGGCGCACCTCCACTTT.

The CDR3 is CASSFAANQPQHF. Written as DNA, the CDR3 is TGTGCCAGCAGTTTCGCGGCGAATCAGCCCCAGCATTTT. V gene TRBV12-3 or TRBV12-4 combines with J gene TRBJ1-5; D remains unclear. V was trimmed by 3 bases and J by 4 bases, leaving 7 bases between them. CDR3 length: 13 amino acids.

This clonotype was counted only a few times. The gene calls are TRBV19 and TRBJ2-3, with 12 bases lining up with TRBD2. V lost 5 bases, J lost 4 bases, and 4 bases stayed unmatched. The germline CDR1 and CDR2 sequences are LNHDA and SQIVND (reference sequence). The CDR3 extends over 15 amino acids. CDR3 in amino acids: CASSLTSGSSDTQYF. The CDR3, as DNA: TGTGCCAGTAGTTTGACTAGCGGGAGCTCAGATACGCAGTATTTT.

The J gene is TRBJ1-6, the V gene TRBV20-1; D is perhaps TRBD1 (6 bases). The CDR3 is 14 amino acids. Trimming took off 4 bases at V and 3 bases at J, with 10 bases between the two ends. Germline CDR1 and CDR2: DFQATT and SNEGSKA (reference sequence). CDR3 sequence reads: CSAIGQFYNSPLHF. In DNA, the CDR3 is TGCAGTGCTATCGGACAGTTCTATAATTCACCCCTCCACTTT.

J is TRBJ1-5 and V is TRBV19; D uncertain. Germline V gives CDR1 LNHDA, CDR2 SQIVND (reference sequence). CDR3 length: 15 residues. With 7 bases removed from V and 2 bases from J, the gap between germline ends came to 15 bases. The CDR3 loop reads CASTLLQSGNQPQHF. The CDR3 coding sequence is TGTGCCAGTACTCTCCTTCAGTCGGGCAATCAGCCCCAGCATTTT.

The V call is TRBV18, the J call TRBJ2-3; the D gene is possibly TRBD1 (6 bases). The ends were cut back, 2 bases at V and 9 bases at J, with 15 bases in the middle. This CDR3 has 14 amino acids. Per the germline V gene, CDR1 is KGHSH and CDR2 is LQKENI. Here the CDR3 DNA reads TGTGCCAGCTCACCAGGTAGTACCACAGGGACGCAGTATTTT. Translating it yields CASSPGSTTGTQYF.

The rearrangement uses TRBV25-1 and TRBJ1-6; D not certain. Looked up from germline, CDR1 is MGHDK and CDR2 is SYGVNS. This CDR3 contains 15 residues. V was shortened by 0 bases and J by 11 bases, with 14 bases between the two germline ends. The CDR3 sequence: CASSEYDAGRAPLHF. The DNA for the CDR3 is TGTGCCAGCAGTGAATATGACGCGGGGAGGGCACCCCTCCACTTT.

The V gene is TRBV20-1, the J gene TRBJ2-1; no clear D gene. In germline, CDR1 is DFQATT, CDR2 SNEGSKA (reference sequence). Trimming removed 5 bases at V and 0 bases at J, with 8 bases between. This CDR3 contains 13 residues. CDR3 protein: CSAESSSYNEQFF. Here the CDR3 DNA reads TGCAGTGCTGAATCGAGCTCCTACAATGAGCAGTTCTTC.